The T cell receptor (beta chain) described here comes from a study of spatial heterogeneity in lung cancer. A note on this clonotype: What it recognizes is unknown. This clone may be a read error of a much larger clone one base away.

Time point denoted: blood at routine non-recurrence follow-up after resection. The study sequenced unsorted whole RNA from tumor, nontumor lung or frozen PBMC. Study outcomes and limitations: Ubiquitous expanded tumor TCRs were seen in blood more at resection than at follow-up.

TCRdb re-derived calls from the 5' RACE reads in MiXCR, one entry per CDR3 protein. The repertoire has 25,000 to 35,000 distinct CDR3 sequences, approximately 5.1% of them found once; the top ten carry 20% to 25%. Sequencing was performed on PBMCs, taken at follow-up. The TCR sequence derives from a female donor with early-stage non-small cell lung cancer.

The chain's CDR3 is CASRDRNRLYEQYF. As DNA, the CDR3 is TGTGCCAGCAGAGACCGGAACAGGCTGTACGAGCAGTACTTC. The V call is TRBV5-6, the J call TRBJ2-7, with D possibly being TRBD1 (5 bases). The CDR3 consists of 14 residues. Germline CDR1 is SGHDT and CDR2 is YYEEEE. V gave up 5 bases and J gave up 4 bases, with 16 bases separating them. The entire variable domain, with the rest obtained from reference TRBV5-6 and TRBJ2-7, is as follows: DAGVTQSPTHLIKTRGQQVTLRCSPKSGHDTVSWYQQALGQGPQFIFQYYEEEERQRGNFPDRFSGHQFPNYSSELNVNALLLGDSALYLCASRDRNRLYEQYFGPGTRLTVT.